Listed below are T cell receptor beta chains from one sample, sequenced in a study of blood T cell repertoires in COVID-19. TCRdb's table, derived via immunoSEQ multiplex PCR, lists solely in-frame clones and lacks some. The repertoire holds 85,000 to 120,000 clones, with roughly 86% as singletons. Sequencing input: peripheral blood. The source of these receptors is a man aged 50-60 years with active or convalescent COVID-19. The CDR3 runs from the conserved cysteine through the conserved F or W. The order of the fields is V gene, clone size, J gene, D gene, CDR3 protein, CDR3 DNA. The D gene is left open where the match is weak. Size is omitted from some rows. Given values are once, few, many or a class for expanded clones.

TRBV6-4,-,TRBJ2-2,-,CASSVGRLTGELFF,TGTGCCAGCAGTGTGGGCAGGCTAACCGGGGAGCTGTTTTTT
TRBV6-5,-,TRBJ1-1,-,CASSLGQGEAFF,TGTGCCAGCAGTTTGGGGCAGGGAGAAGCTTTCTTT
TRBV6-5,-,TRBJ2-3,TRBD2,CASSSFSGGQVDTQYF,TGTGCCAGCAGTTCGTTTAGCGGGGGGCAGGTGGATACGCAGTATTTT
TRBV30,-,TRBJ2-2,TRBD2,CAWRTSGGASFGELFF,TGTGCCTGGAGGACTAGCGGGGGGGCTAGTTTCGGGGAGCTGTTTTTT
TRBV3-1/TRBV3-2,-,TRBJ2-3,-,CASSRRGRTDTQYF,TGTGCCAGCAGCCGGAGGGGGCGCACAGATACGCAGTATTTT
TRBV19,-,TRBJ1-1,-,CASSLGDMNTEAFF,TGTGCCAGTAGCTTGGGGGACATGAACACTGAAGCTTTCTTT
TRBV6-6,-,TRBJ2-3,-,CASVSTDTQYF,TGTGCCAGCGTAAGCACAGATACGCAGTATTTT
TRBV7-2,-,TRBJ2-7,TRBD1,CASSTGTGGAKQYF,TGTGCCAGCAGCACAGGGACAGGGGGCGCAAAGCAGTACTTC
TRBV7-9,-,TRBJ1-1,TRBD1,CASSHRGRNTEAFF,TGTGCCAGCAGCCACAGGGGCCGGAACACTGAAGCTTTCTTT
TRBV18,-,TRBJ2-1,TRBD2,CASSPLAGEPFF,TGTGCCAGCTCACCACTAGCGGGGGAACCGTTCTTC
TRBV5-1,-,TRBJ2-1,TRBD1,CASSSGTGGSLNEQFF,TGCGCCAGCAGCAGCGGGACAGGGGGAAGTTTAAATGAGCAGTTCTTC
TRBV11-2,-,TRBJ2-5,-,CASSSQETQYF,TGTGCCAGCAGCTCGCAAGAGACCCAGTACTTC
TRBV30,once,TRBJ2-7,TRBD1,CAWSVRGQGFEQYF,TGTGCCTGGAGTGTTAGAGGACAGGGGTTCGAGCAGTACTTC
TRBV29-1,-,TRBJ1-4,TRBD1,CSVDRGQGEKLFF,TGCAGCGTAGACAGGGGGCAAGGTGAAAAACTGTTTTTT
TRBV7-2,-,TRBJ2-5,-,CASSSLQQSETQYF,TGTGCCAGCAGCTCCCTACAGCAATCGGAGACCCAGTACTTC